This passage covers 3 T cell receptor beta chains from one sample sequenced in a study of cytomegalovirus exposure and HLA in healthy donors. PCR primers comprised 60 Vbeta and 13 Jbeta primers. The method was immunoSEQ multiplex PCR; TCRdb's version includes in-frame clones alone and lacks a portion of them. The sample totals about 92,000 clones. The sequencing sample was made of PBMCs. These receptors all stem from a man in his fifties in good health and CMV-seropositive.

In nucleotides, the CDR3 is TGCAGCGTTCAGCCTCCAGGGGTGGACGAGCAGTACGTC. Residues: CSVQPPGVDEQYV. The chain couples TRBV29-1 to TRBJ2-7; D may be TRBD1 (6 bases). Per germline, CDR1 SQVTM and CDR2 ANQGSEA. V was pared by 5 bases and J by 5 bases, with 16 bases between. This CDR3 region has 13 residues.

The chain is built from TRBV4-3 and TRBJ2-3, with 7 nucleotides matching TRBD2. The CDR3 contains 17 residues. V lost 1 base, J lost 1 base, and 8 bases stayed unmatched. The V gene's germline CDR1 is LGHNA and CDR2 YSLEER. The CDR3 reads CASSQGRSGTRTDTQYF. The CDR3 region has the DNA TGCGCCAGCAGCCAAGGCCGCAGCGGGACCCGCACAGATACGCAGTATTTT.

DNA for the CDR3: TGTGCCAGCAGCCTGGGACACGCGAATTCACCCCTCCACTTT. This gives the protein CASSLGHANSPLHF. The V gene is TRBV13, the J gene TRBJ1-6; the D gene is possibly TRBD1 (6 bases). This CDR3 has 14 amino acids. CDR1 PRHDT and CDR2 FYEKMQ come from the germline V gene (reference sequence). Trimming removed 5 bases from V and 7 bases from J, with 12 bases in between.